The following is a TCR beta chain sequence with its context. Its antigen is still unknown. Germline V lookup: CDR1 MNHEY, CDR2 SVGAGI. The ends lost 4 bases at V and 3 bases at J; junction bases unmatched: 6. This CDR3 comprises 15 residues. Original processing methods: ImmunoSEQ gave junction-only sequences without quality scores, so filtering differed. Clones were read by immunoSEQ multiplex PCR, and TCRdb kept only the in-frame ones, dropping some. For V, J and clone size, that table is used; D and trimming come from the DNA. Among about 2.4 million clones listed, approximately 90% were seen once. The data stem from a study of shared clonotypes between healthy human individuals. About the study: Used for every donor were three CD4 naive, three CD4 memory, two CD8 naive and one CD8 memory plate.

Whole-study results and caveats: There were few donors, and this limited the genetic and exposure-history diversity represented.

The V gene is TRBV6-5, the J gene TRBJ1-5; 7 bases line up with TRBD1. This clonotype was obtained from a man younger than 35 in good health. The specimen was naive CD4+ T cells sorted from blood. The subset denotes: CD45RA+ positively selected. In nucleotides, the CDR3 is TGTGCCAGCAGTTCCGTCCAGGGGGTCAATCAGCCCCAGCATTTT. Translating it yields CASSSVQGVNQPQHF.